The clone carrying this TCR beta chain showed up just a few times. Pooled together were second doses at about 4 or about 12 weeks. The CDR3 extends over 12 amino acids. V lost 5 bases to trimming and J lost 6 bases; unmatched junction nucleotides: 1. Germline assignment: CDR1 SGHNT and CDR2 YENEEA. The sample is drawn from a study of T cell responses to AZD1222 COVID-19 vaccine. Profiling relied on immunoSEQ multiplex PCR, and the TCRdb table lists in-frame clones only, not all of them. Of approximately 81,000 clones listed, about four fifths are singletons. Sequencing used peripheral blood, obtained 28 days after the second AZD1222 dose. This clonotype originated in an adult who received the AZD1222 COVID-19 vaccine. V usage is TRBV11-3 and J usage is TRBJ2-1, with 7 bases lining up with TRBD2. CDR3 region: CASSGRGNEQFF. Here the CDR3 DNA reads TGTGCCAGCAGCGGGAGGGGCAATGAGCAGTTCTTC.